What follows are 10 T cell receptor beta chains derived from one specimen sequenced in a study of cytomegalovirus exposure and HLA in healthy donors. The PCR was carried out with 60 Vbeta primers and 13 Jbeta primers. TCRdb's copy holds only in-frame clones and misses some; the assay was immunoSEQ multiplex PCR. Of under 200,000 clones in the sample, approximately 81% were seen once. The sample taken for sequencing was PBMCs. These receptors were collected from a man between 18 and 35 years old in good health and CMV-seronegative.

V gene TRBV11-2 combines with J gene TRBJ2-7; D not certain. The CDR3 consists of 13 residues. V lost 2 bases and J 4 bases, leaving 9 bases between the germline ends. Germline assignment: CDR1 SGHAT and CDR2 FQNNGV. The CDR3 DNA is TGTGCCAGCAGCTTAAACCTAGTTTACGAGCAGTACTTC. Translating gives CASSLNLVYEQYF.

The rearrangement links TRBV2 to TRBJ1-3; 8 nucleotides match TRBD1. This CDR3 has 18 amino acids. CDR1 SNHLY and CDR2 FYNNEI come from the germline V gene. V gave up 7 bases and J gave up 2 bases; unmatched junction bases: 16. This CDR3 reads CASTRPGKQGAAGNTIYF. Written as DNA, the CDR3 is TGTGCCAGCACAAGACCAGGGAAGCAGGGGGCCGCTGGAAACACCATATATTTT.

The chain carries TRBV5-1 and TRBJ2-2; perhaps TRBD1 as D (6 bases). CDR1 and CDR2 from the germline V gene are SGHRS and YFSETQ. V dropped 4 bases and J dropped 2 bases, with 9 bases sitting between them. CDR3 length equals 14 residues. The DNA for the CDR3 is TGCGCCAGCAGCCCGGGACACAACACCGGGGAGCTGTTTTTT. The encoded protein is CASSPGHNTGELFF.

CDR3 nucleotide sequence: TGTGCCTCTTCGGCAGCCCCACAGGATGGCTACACCTTC. Translating gives CASSAAPQDGYTF. The chain has TRBV10-3 and TRBJ1-2; maybe TRBD1 (5 bases). Germline CDR1 and CDR2: ENHRY and SYGVKD. This CDR3 is 13 amino acids long. Trimming stripped 11 bases from V and 6 bases from J, with 19 bases between.

V is TRBV4-3 and J is TRBJ2-1; the D gene is possibly TRBD2 (5 bases). This CDR3 has 18 residues. V lost 0 bases, J lost 7 bases, and 22 bases lay in between. Per germline, CDR1 LGHNA and CDR2 YSLEER. CDR3 sequence: CASSQEGTRASLRNEQFF. The DNA for the CDR3 is TGCGCCAGCAGCCAAGAAGGAACGCGGGCCTCCCTAAGGAATGAGCAGTTCTTC.

The chain links TRBV4-1 to TRBJ2-3; D is unresolved. CDR1 is MGHRA, CDR2 YSYEKL, per germline. V gave up 1 base and J gave up 4 bases, with 12 bases separating them. The CDR3 loop spans 15 amino acids. CDR3 coding DNA: TGCGCCAGCAGCCAAGCAGCCCCCAGGTCAGATACGCAGTATTTT. Its protein is CASSQAAPRSDTQYF.

This clone has just a few counts. V gene TRBV5-1 combines with J gene TRBJ2-5, with 10 bases lining up with TRBD2. The germline V gene has CDR1 SGHRS and CDR2 YFSETQ. V gave up 1 base and J gave up 2 bases; unmatched junction bases: 2. CDR3 length equals 15 residues. The DNA of the CDR3 is TGCGCCAGCAGCTTGCAACTAGCGGGACAAGAGACCCAGTACTTC. This sequence encodes CASSLQLAGQETQYF.

The genes are TRBV11-2 and TRBJ2-7; D might be TRBD1 (5 bases). CDR1 and CDR2 (germline): SGHAT, FQNNGV. The CDR3 spans 15 residues. The germline V and J ends were trimmed by 1 base and 3 bases, with 13 bases remaining between them. The CDR3: CASSLARTGIYEQYF. CDR3 in DNA: TGTGCCAGCAGCTTAGCCAGAACAGGCATCTACGAGCAGTACTTC.

The chain employs TRBV25-1 and TRBJ2-3, with a weak D call TRBD2 (5 bases). Trimming shortened V by 6 bases and J by 2 bases, and 12 bases separated the two germline ends. Germline CDR1 and CDR2: MGHDK and SYGVNS. CDR3 length equals 14 residues. CDR3 coding DNA: TGTGCCAGCAGCCCGGTCGGACTCACAGATACGCAGTATTTT. Protein: CASSPVGLTDTQYF.

The CDR3 loop reads CAISESNNPSYEQYF. The CDR3 nucleotides are TGTGCCATCAGTGAGTCGAACAATCCCTCCTACGAGCAGTACTTC. The chain has TRBV10-3 and TRBJ2-7; D remains unclear. V was shortened by 0 bases and J by 0 bases, with 9 bases between the two germline ends. CDR1 is ENHRY, CDR2 SYGVKD, per germline. This CDR3 is built from 15 residues.